A selection of T cell receptor beta chains follows, all from one sample in a study of shared clonotypes between healthy human individuals. The table came from immunoSEQ multiplex PCR; TCRdb's copy has only in-frame clones and leaves some out. The data hold about 470,000 clones, with around 79% observed a single time. The sample taken for sequencing was PBMCs. Receptor source: a woman in her thirties or forties in good health. Some clones in this sample may be carry-over from other donors' samples. The CDR3 runs from the conserved cysteine through the conserved F or W. A D gene is named only where the DNA matches it firmly. Clone sizes are given selectively: once, few, many, or a class where the clone is expanded.

cdr3_aa	cdr3_nt	j_call	d_call	clone_size	v_call
CASSTIQETQYF	TGTGCCAGCAGCACTATCCAAGAGACCCAGTACTTC	TRBJ2-5	.	.	TRBV6-6
CASRTSGSTGELFF	TGTGCCAGCAGGACTAGCGGGAGCACCGGGGAGCTGTTTTTT	TRBJ2-2	TRBD2	.	TRBV7-9
CASSQDPPPSYEQYF	TGTGCCAGCAGCCAAGATCCGCCTCCTTCCTACGAGCAGTACTTC	TRBJ2-7	.	once	TRBV14
CASSLASEGTGELFF	TGTGCCAGCAGCTTAGCTAGCGAGGGAACCGGGGAGCTGTTTTTT	TRBJ2-2	.	few	TRBV7-8
CASTASGNTIYF	TGTGCCAGCACCGCCTCTGGAAACACCATATATTTT	TRBJ1-3	.	.	TRBV2
CASSLSKRWSLGTQYF	TGTGCCAGCAGTTTATCGAAGCGGTGGTCCTTGGGGACCCAGTACTTC	TRBJ2-5	.	once	TRBV28
CASSLGQGALETQYF	TGTGCCAGCAGTTTAGGACAGGGGGCATTGGAGACCCAGTACTTC	TRBJ2-5	TRBD1	.	TRBV28
CASSPGVNYGYTF	TGCGCCAGCAGCCCGGGGGTAAACTATGGCTACACCTTC	TRBJ1-2	.	.	TRBV4-1
CASSPSGTSGRPQHF	TGTGCCAGCAGCCCCTCCGGGACGTCGGGGCGGCCCCAGCATTTT	TRBJ1-5	.	.	TRBV9
CASRPTSGSGTYEQYF	TGTGCCAGCAGACCCACTAGCGGGAGCGGGACCTACGAGCAGTACTTC	TRBJ2-7	TRBD2	.	TRBV27
CASSASYGYTF	TGTGCCAGCAGCGCATCTTATGGCTACACCTTC	TRBJ1-2	.	.	TRBV9
CAWSGDTPGPNTEAFF	TGTGCCTGGAGTGGTGATACGCCGGGACCGAACACTGAAGCTTTCTTT	TRBJ1-1	.	many	TRBV30
CASSIARGYEQYF	TGTGCCAGTAGTATAGCCCGCGGGTACGAGCAGTACTTC	TRBJ2-7	.	.	TRBV19
CASSLTDMNTEAFF	TGTGCCAGCAGTTTAACGGATATGAACACTGAAGCTTTCTTT	TRBJ1-1	.	.	TRBV28
CASSPTGTVRGYTF	TGTGCCAGCAGTCCGACAGGGACGGTCCGGGGCTACACCTTC	TRBJ1-2	TRBD1	.	TRBV25-1
CASKLVGQGSYEQYF	TGTGCCAGCAAGTTGGTAGGACAGGGTTCCTACGAGCAGTACTTC	TRBJ2-7	TRBD1	.	TRBV2
CASSLDSRGTYEQYF	TGCGCCAGCAGCTTGGACTCGCGGGGGACCTACGAGCAGTACTTC	TRBJ2-7	TRBD2	few	TRBV5-1
CAIMDRASGVTEAFF	TGTGCCATCATGGACAGGGCCTCGGGGGTCACTGAAGCTTTCTTT	TRBJ1-1	TRBD1	.	TRBV10-3
CASSFVTRGADTQYF	TGTGCCAGCAGTTTCGTGACTAGGGGCGCAGATACGCAGTATTTT	TRBJ2-3	.	few	TRBV28
CASSYAGGITYGYTF	TGTGCCAGCAGCTACGCGGGAGGGATTACCTATGGCTACACCTTC	TRBJ1-2	.	.	TRBV28
CAWSLSSPLHF	TGTGCCTGGAGTCTGTCTTCACCCCTCCACTTT	TRBJ1-6	.	once	TRBV30
CASREGGYEQYF	TGTGCCAGCCGGGAGGGGGGTTACGAGCAGTACTTC	TRBJ2-7	TRBD2	.	TRBV27
CSVEVGVSSYNEQFF	TGCAGCGTTGAAGTGGGGGTTAGCTCCTACAATGAGCAGTTCTTC	TRBJ2-1	.	.	TRBV29-1
CASSLYGEQFF	TGTGCCAGCAGCCTTTACGGTGAGCAGTTCTTC	TRBJ2-1	.	.	TRBV4-2
CASSLGPLSYNEQFF	TGTGCCAGCAGTTTAGGGCCCCTCTCCTACAATGAGCAGTTCTTC	TRBJ2-1	.	.	TRBV28